The 28 T cell receptor beta chains below all came from one sample that was sequenced in a study of metastatic and nonmetastatic thyroid tumors. Thyroid surgery had not been preceded by any treatment in any patient. With MiXCR, TCRdb reprocessed the PCR reads. The data show tens of thousands of clones, with approximately 31% seen just once and about 16% held by the top ten. The sample taken for sequencing was tumor tissue. The receptor source for this set is a female donor with papillary thyroid cancer or a benign thyroid nodule (not recorded which). Some clones in this sample may be carry-over from other donors' samples.

This clone has just a few counts. The chain recombines TRBV6-1 with TRBJ1-3, with D uncertain. Germline lookup yields CDR1 MNHNS and CDR2 SASEGT. V was cut by 2 bases and J by 2 bases, with 4 bases left in between. The CDR3 totals 13 residues. CDR3 residues: CASSEHAGNTIYF. CDR3 nucleotides: TGTGCCAGCAGTGAACATGCTGGAAACACCATATATTTT.

CDR3 protein: CASSSFRGSTEAFF. As DNA, the CDR3 is TGTGCCAGCAGCTCGTTCAGGGGAAGCACTGAAGCTTTCTTT. The chain employs TRBV7-2 and TRBJ1-1; possibly TRBD1 for D (6 bases). The germline gives CDR1 SGHTA, CDR2 FQGNSA. V shed 4 bases and J shed 4 bases, with 13 bases lying between them. The CDR3 runs 14 residues.

The chain links TRBV4-2 to TRBJ2-7; D remains unclear. Per the germline V gene, CDR1 is LGHNA and CDR2 is YNFKEQ. The CDR3 has 13 amino acids. The V gene lost 0 bases and the J gene lost 8 bases, with 11 bases spanning the gap. CDR3 DNA sequence: TGTGCCAGCAGCCAAGATGAGGTCTCGAAGCAGTACTTC. It is translated as CASSQDEVSKQYF.

The chain recombines TRBV3-1 with TRBJ1-1, with D uncertain. This CDR3 comprises 13 residues. V was trimmed by 9 bases and J by 3 bases, leaving 14 bases between them. Germline V gives CDR1 LGHDT, CDR2 YNNKEL (reference sequence). The CDR3 DNA is TGTGCCAGAACCCAGCTCGGGTACACTGAAGCTTTCTTT. Its translation: CARTQLGYTEAFF.

This clone came up a few times. The V gene is TRBV2, the J gene TRBJ1-6; 7 bases map to TRBD1. J was trimmed by 7 bases and V by 7 bases; bases with no gene match: 10. The CDR3 runs 15 residues. Germline assignment: CDR1 SNHLY and CDR2 FYNNEI. The CDR3 is CASMETGFENSPLHF. Here the CDR3 DNA reads TGTGCCAGCATGGAGACAGGGTTCGAGAATTCACCCCTCCACTTT.

The sample holds a few counts of this clone. The V call is TRBV11-2, the J call TRBJ1-1; 7 nucleotides align to TRBD1. The CDR3 is made up of 13 amino acids. Germline V gives CDR1 SGHAT, CDR2 FQNNGV. J gave up 6 bases and V 0 bases, and 1 base lay outside the gene matches. CDR3 nucleotides: TGTGCCAGCAGCTTAGACAGGGGGTCTGAAGCTTTCTTT. Protein product: CASSLDRGSEAFF.

The chain is built from TRBV5-1 and TRBJ1-4; TRBD1 agrees at 8 bases. The CDR3 runs to 15 residues. Germline values: CDR1 SGHRS, CDR2 YFSETQ. The ends lost 6 bases at V and 7 bases at J; junction bases unmatched: 11. CDR3 in amino acids: CASTSGGYRAEKLFF. Here the CDR3 DNA reads TGCGCCAGCACCTCAGGGGGCTATAGAGCTGAAAAACTGTTTTTT.

In this sample, this clone turned up a few times. The rearrangement joins TRBV6-1 to TRBJ1-1, with D hard to call. V gave up 2 bases and J gave up 1 base, with 8 bases separating them. The CDR3 length is 14 residues. Germline V gives CDR1 MNHNS, CDR2 SASEGT. CDR3 nucleotides: TGTGCCAGCAGTGAATGGGAGTGGAACACTGAAGCTTTCTTT. Translation gives CASSEWEWNTEAFF.

This sequence joins TRBV6-5 and TRBJ2-2, with D possibly TRBD1 on 6 matching bases. Germline lookup yields CDR1 MNHEY and CDR2 SVGAGI. V lost 2 bases to trimming and J lost 5 bases, with 12 bases between them. The CDR3 totals 15 residues. Here the CDR3 reads CASSYGQGRTGELFF. CDR3 in DNA: TGTGCCAGCAGTTACGGGCAGGGGAGAACCGGGGAGCTGTTTTTT.

The rearrangement uses TRBV24-1 and TRBJ2-7, with 8 bases lining up with TRBD1. The V and J ends lost 4 bases and 10 bases, in that order; junction bases with no gene match: 11. CDR3 size: 14 residues. Germline loops: CDR1 KGHDR, CDR2 SFDVKD. The CDR3 DNA is TGTGCCACCAGTGACCATGGACAGGGCTTCGTTCAGTACTTC. Protein sequence: CATSDHGQGFVQYF.

The rearrangement uses TRBV7-2 and TRBJ2-5; D is possibly TRBD1 (5 bases). The length of the CDR3 is 14 residues. Germline-derived CDR1 and CDR2 are SGHTA and FQGNSA. V was cut by 4 bases and J by 4 bases, with 13 bases left in between. The CDR3 sequence is CASSSIDSPETQYF. CDR3 DNA: TGTGCCAGCAGCTCCATCGACAGCCCAGAGACCCAGTACTTC.

The chain has TRBV9 and TRBJ2-3, with 9 bases lining up with TRBD2. The CDR3 sequence is 18 residues long. In germline, CDR1 is SGDLS, CDR2 YYNGEE. J was trimmed by 4 bases and V by 0 bases; bases with no gene match: 12. This CDR3 reads CASSVEAGVAGASDTQYF. The CDR3 coding sequence is TGTGCCAGCAGCGTAGAGGCAGGGGTAGCGGGGGCCTCAGATACGCAGTATTTT.

This clone has a handful of counts. J is TRBJ2-2 and V is TRBV28; D uncertain. Trimming shortened V by 4 bases and J by 0 bases, and 12 bases separated the two germline ends. CDR1 and CDR2 (germline): MDHEN, SYDVKM. There are 16 residues in the CDR3. CDR3 nucleotide sequence: TGTGCCAGCAGTTCTATTGGTACCGCGAACACCGGGGAGCTGTTTTTT. It yields the protein CASSSIGTANTGELFF.

This clone has only a few counts. This chain uses TRBV6-1 with TRBJ2-7; tentative D call: TRBD1 (5 bases). From germline, CDR1 is MNHNS and CDR2 SASEGT. The CDR3 length is 14 residues. V dropped 2 bases and J dropped 3 bases, with 11 bases sitting between them. CDR3 coding DNA: TGTGCCAGCAGTGAATTTATGCAGGGCTACGAGCAGTACTTC. Its protein product is CASSEFMQGYEQYF.

This clone was seen many times. The chain carries TRBV28 and TRBJ1-5, with no clear D. Germline-derived CDR1 and CDR2 are MDHEN and SYDVKM. This CDR3 is built from 15 residues. V gave up 4 bases and J gave up 3 bases, with 13 bases separating them. The CDR3 sequence: CASSSSPENNQPQHF. CDR3 bases: TGTGCCAGCAGTTCGTCACCGGAAAACAATCAGCCCCAGCATTTT.

This clone appeared a few times. The CDR3 DNA follows: TGTGCCAGCAGTTATCACCACCGAATACTAGCGGGAGATTCCTACGAGCAGTACTTC. Protein product: CASSYHHRILAGDSYEQYF. The rearrangement links TRBV6-9 to TRBJ2-7, with 11 bases matching TRBD2. CDR1 and CDR2 from the germline V gene are MNHGY and SVAAGI. V trimming: 2 bases; J trimming: 1 base; junction bases outside the gene matches: 13. The CDR3 is 19 residues long.

The genes are TRBV9 and TRBJ2-7, with TRBD2 as a possible D gene (5 bases). The CDR3 contains 14 residues. Trimming took off 4 bases at V and 9 bases at J, with 20 bases between the two ends. In germline, CDR1 is SGDLS, CDR2 YYNGEE. The CDR3 here is CASSPPEPYSVQYF. In DNA, the CDR3 is TGTGCCAGCAGCCCCCCAGAGCCCTATAGCGTGCAGTACTTC.

This clone has just a few counts. The J gene is TRBJ2-7, the V gene TRBV6-2 or TRBV6-3; D remains ambiguous. The CDR3 sequence is 15 residues long. Germline CDR1 reads MNHEY; CDR2 reads SVGEGT. V shed 0 bases and J shed 3 bases, with 12 bases lying between them. DNA of the CDR3: TGTGCCAGCAGTTACTCCGGCACGGCGTACTACGAGCAGTACTTC. This gives the protein CASSYSGTAYYEQYF.

Only one count was recorded for this clone. V usage is TRBV11-2 and J usage is TRBJ2-1; TRBD1 or TRBD2 may be the D gene (6 bases each). Trimming took 4 bases from V and 4 from J, leaving 14 bases between them. CDR3 length equals 15 residues. Per the germline V gene, CDR1 is SGHAT and CDR2 is FQNNGV. CDR3 bases: TGTGCCAGCAGCTGGGGGCCGGGACTTTACAATGAGCAGTTCTTC. Translating gives CASSWGPGLYNEQFF.

This clone showed up just a few times. This chain uses TRBV28 with TRBJ1-1, with unresolved D. The CDR3 runs 13 residues. Germline CDR1 and CDR2: MDHEN and SYDVKM. V was shortened by 5 bases and J by 3 bases, with 10 bases between the two germline ends. The CDR3 loop is CASSPLQDTEAFF. CDR3 DNA sequence: TGTGCCAGCAGTCCCCTTCAGGACACTGAAGCTTTCTTT.

This clone was observed many times. The chain couples TRBV6-5 to TRBJ2-2; no reliable D call. Trimming shortened V by 2 bases and J by 2 bases, and 9 bases separated the two germline ends. Germline V CDR1 and CDR2: MNHEY, SVGAGI. The CDR3 has 15 residues. CDR3 nucleotides: TGTGCCAGCAGTTACGGGCAACCAAACACCGGGGAGCTGTTTTTT. This codes for CASSYGQPNTGELFF.

The gene calls are TRBV6-2 or TRBV6-3 and TRBJ2-7, with 9 bases identical to TRBD2. This CDR3 region has 15 residues. The V gene's germline CDR1 is MNHEY and CDR2 SVGEGT. V trimming: 6 bases; J trimming: 0 bases; junction bases outside the gene matches: 6. CDR3 nucleotides: TGTGCCAGCAGGGTAGCGGGAGTGAGCTCCTACGAGCAGTACTTC. Amino acids: CASRVAGVSSYEQYF.

V and J are TRBV12-5 and TRBJ2-7; D may match TRBD1 or TRBD2 (5 bases each). This CDR3 has 14 amino acids. V was clipped by 5 bases and J by 2 bases, with 13 bases between them. CDR1 is LGHNT and CDR2 is FRNRAP in the germline V gene. The CDR3 region is CASGNRDGPYEQYF. Here the CDR3 DNA reads TGTGCTAGTGGTAACCGGGACGGGCCCTACGAGCAGTACTTC.

The gene calls are TRBV6-1 and TRBJ1-2; D perhaps matches TRBD1 (5 bases). Germline V CDR1 and CDR2: MNHNS, SASEGT. The CDR3 loop spans 16 amino acids. V was clipped by 5 bases and J by 3 bases, with 19 bases between them. The CDR3 bases are TGTGCCAGCAGTTCTAAAGTATTGGGGCTCTACTATGGCTACACCTTC. Translating gives CASSSKVLGLYYGYTF.

This clone appeared a few times. The chain combines TRBV6-2 or TRBV6-3 with TRBJ2-1; 8 nucleotides agree with TRBD2. Germline CDR1 reads MNHEY; CDR2 reads SVGEGT. The CDR3 contains 16 residues. V shed 5 bases and J 2 bases; nucleotides not matched to a gene: 8. The CDR3 nucleotides are TGTGCCAGCAGTGACCGAGCGGGAGTAACCTACAATGAGCAGTTCTTC. As protein: CASSDRAGVTYNEQFF.

Concerning this clone itself: The sample holds other DNA sequences that translate to the same CDR3. The chain is built from TRBV7-2 and TRBJ2-2; D is unclear. CDR3 length: 13 residues. CDR1 is SGHTA and CDR2 is FQGNSA in the germline V gene. V lost 0 bases and J lost 13, with 12 bases in between. The CDR3 DNA is TGTGCCAGCAGCTTAGCTCCATCCGGGTGGCTGTTTTTT. It is translated as CASSLAPSGWLFF.

The rearrangement links TRBV11-2 to TRBJ2-1; 13 bases align to TRBD2. The CDR3 sequence is 15 residues long. Germline V CDR1 and CDR2: SGHAT, FQNNGV. Losses at the gene ends were 4 bases for V and 12 bases for J; bases not matched to a gene: 9. Here the CDR3 DNA reads TGTGCCAGCAGCTCCACTACTAGCGGGGGGGCCGGGCAGTTCTTC. Amino acid sequence: CASSSTTSGGAGQFF.

This clone has only a few counts. This chain joins TRBV28 and TRBJ2-2, with D possibly matching TRBD1 (7 bases). The germline V and J ends were trimmed by 8 bases and 4 bases, with 14 bases remaining between them. The CDR3 totals 14 residues. From germline, CDR1 is MDHEN and CDR2 SYDVKM. CDR3 region: CASSQGRGTGELFF. CDR3 in DNA: TGTGCCAGCTCACAGGGGCGGGGCACCGGGGAGCTGTTTTTT.